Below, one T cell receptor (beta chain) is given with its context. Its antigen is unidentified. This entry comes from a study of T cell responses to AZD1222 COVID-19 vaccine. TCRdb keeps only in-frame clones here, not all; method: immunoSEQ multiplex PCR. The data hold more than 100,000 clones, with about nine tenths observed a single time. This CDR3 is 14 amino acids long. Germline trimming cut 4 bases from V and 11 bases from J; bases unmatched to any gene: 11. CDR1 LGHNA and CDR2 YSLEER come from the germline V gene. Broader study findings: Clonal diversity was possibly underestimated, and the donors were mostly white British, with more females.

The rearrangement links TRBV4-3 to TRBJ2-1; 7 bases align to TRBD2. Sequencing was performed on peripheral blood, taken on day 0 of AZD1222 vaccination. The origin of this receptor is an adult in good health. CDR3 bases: TGCGCCAGCAGCCGGAGTTCTTTAGCGGGTCAGCAGTTCTTC. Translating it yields CASSRSSLAGQQFF.